Described below is a single T cell receptor beta chain sequence and its context. Its antigen is unknown. Base qualities are missing; no much larger clone stands one base away. V is trimmed back by 0 bases and J by 4 bases, and the junction contains 4 bases that no gene match accounts for. There are 15 amino acids in the CDR3, from cysteine to phenylalanine inclusive. Here the CDR3 DNA is all that survives: 45 bases in frame from base 1. The germline V gene (reference sequence) supplies CDR1 DFQATT and CDR2 SNEGSKA. This specimen comes from a study of blood T cells in healthy people across ages (dated by TCRdb to the mid-2010s). About the study as a whole: In model experiments, template switching captured about one uniquely barcoded TCR beta cDNA molecule for every two T cells. Age-related changes in TCR beta repertoire diversity were measured in the study by deep sequencing normalized with unique cDNA molecular identifiers. The donors were split into four age groups: young (average around 16 years), middle-aged (around 37), aged (about 62) and long-lived (under 85). Using the same blood draw, the study looked at two additional independent replicas of 1 million unique cDNA reads for two donors, one aged 18 to 30 and the other aged 80 or older.

Donors were 30 to 45 systemically healthy Caucasian individuals from Russia aged 6 to 90 years. Each donor gave approximately 9.4 milliliters of peripheral blood, drawn into EDTA-treated Vacutainer tubes. Ficoll-Paque density-gradient centrifugation was used to isolate PBMCs, with at least 6.5 million obtained per sample. Trizol reagent was used to extract total RNA from the PBMCs, yielding at least 6 micrograms per sample. The percentages of naive CD45RAhigh/CD27high T cells were determined by flow cytometry on a PBMC aliquot from every donor. What the research found in general, with its limitations: Compared with the aged group, the long-lived group had more naive CD4+ T cells, fewer expanded clones and increased TCR diversity, suggesting age selection. Observed TCR beta diversity correlated strongly with the percentage of naive T cells measured by flow cytometry. Total diversity estimates from one million sequenced T cells were considered lower bounds and underestimates. The CMV infection status of donors was not known, potentially confounding age-related changes in expanded clonotypes. Observed TCR beta diversity per million T cells fell roughly linearly with age, and a significant reduction was already apparent by age roughly 40. Since profiling was done on bulk unsorted PBMCs, naive and antigen-experienced compartments could not be conclusively compared.

Receptor amplification or capture employed 5' RACE. Sequencing was carried out with an Illumina HiSeq 2500. A second PCR of about 7 to 12 cycles was run with a J-beta primer mix and a sample-barcoded 5' primer. A template-switch 5' adaptor carrying 12 random nucleotides introduced a unique molecular identifier onto each TCR beta cDNA molecule. Each sample yielded at least 3 million CDR3-containing paired-end reads. First-strand cDNA was synthesized from all RNA with the Mint cDNA synthesis kit, primed by a TRBC-specific oligonucleotide. All cDNA was treated with uracil-DNA glycosylase and then went through a first 18-cycle PCR with the universal primers M1SS and BC2_uni_R. Per the original workflow: Each sample was normalized by randomly selecting 1 million high-quality reads, each carrying a distinct molecular identifier. Reads with shared molecular identifiers were discarded instead of being binned into consensus sequences. MiTCR, run with a Q25 quality threshold and the strictest error-elimination algorithm, handled CDR3 identification, clonotype clustering and error correction. Lower-bound total TCR beta diversity was estimated with a nonparametric unseen species model using Euler transformation. The public reads were run again by TCRdb, first through fastp at Q25 and then through MiXCR, and only productive beta chains were kept. CDR3 protein duplicates are merged, each entry listing the most common genes and DNA. These V and J calls originate from TCRdb's pipeline instead of the authors' own analysis. Within this sample are around 780,000 distinct CDR3 sequences, with more than 25% of them counted one time only. Of the sample, 2.5% to 3.5% falls within the top ten clones.

These same records also appear under a second study, on T cells of mothers and their children. Drawing on the second study: The donors were nine systemically healthy Caucasian individuals, made up of three mothers and their six children. cDNA synthesis consumed the entire amount of extracted RNA, loaded at about 1.5 ug RNA in each 15 ul reaction. In the second PCR, the M1S primer added sample barcodes and 2-4 random nucleotides. Each mother yielded over 8.5 million TCR beta CDR3 reads and each child 3 million or so reads. In both related and unrelated pairs, thymic selection shapes the output of TCR recombination in a similar way, with inherited differences having only a minor effect. Normalized repertoire overlap was always slightly but never significantly higher in related than unrelated mother-child pairs. Persistent microchimeric T cell clones were not detected, at a sensitivity of about 100 clones per million clonotypes. In the study, deep NGS was used to compare the TCR beta repertoires of mothers and children, and features distinguishing related mother-child pairs from unrelated individuals were sought. On average, the children were approximately 12 +/- 4 years old, while the mothers were approximately 40 +/- 4 years old. After adapters were ligated using NEBNext reagents, the libraries underwent 100+100 nt paired-end sequencing on an Illumina HiSeq 2000. To avoid cross-contamination, the mother libraries and the child libraries were prepared a month apart and sequenced in separate runs. Each donor had between roughly 450,000 and 2,100,000 distinct TCR beta clonotypes identified. Naive TCR beta clonotypes were estimated from low-frequency clonotypes matched to each donor's FACS-determined naive share, without sorting.

The TCR was taken from a boy aged 10-17 years in good health. The chain was built from TRBV20-1 and TRBJ2-1; 9 bases in between match TRBD1. The sequenced sample consisted of blood. The CDR3 region has the sequence CSARDPGQGYNEQFF. The sequenced DNA: TGCAGTGCTAGAGATCCGGGACAGGGTTACAATGAGCAGTTCTTC.